Described below is a single T cell receptor beta chain sequence and its context. What it recognizes is unknown. Trimming cost V 4 bases and J 5 bases, with 14 bases left between them. The CDR3 extends over 15 amino acids. Germline CDR1 is LGHNA and CDR2 is YSLEER. The data derive from a study of T-cell reconstitution after alpha-beta-depleted transplantation in children. Overall study findings and caveats: The origin of alpha-beta T cells about two months after transplant was reportedly several hundred expanded graft clones.

For TCRbeta, the library was prepared with unique molecular identifiers. TCRdb processed the PCR reads anew with MiXCR; each CDR3 protein has one entry. The repertoire has around 490,000 distinct CDR3 sequences, roughly 10% of them found once; the top ten carry 12% to 15%. The material was PBMCs, mostly from graft donor cells, obtained 180 days after TCRalphabeta/CD19-depleted stem cell transplant. The sequence was obtained from a female patient aged 2-9 years who had a stem cell transplant for aplastic anemia, so the T cells may come from the graft donor. The J gene is TRBJ2-2, the V gene TRBV4-3; D possibly corresponds to TRBD1 (5 bases). The CDR3 sequence: CASSRARKGTGELFF. The CDR3 DNA reads as TGCGCCAGCAGCCGAGCTAGAAAGGGGACCGGGGAGCTGTTTTTT.